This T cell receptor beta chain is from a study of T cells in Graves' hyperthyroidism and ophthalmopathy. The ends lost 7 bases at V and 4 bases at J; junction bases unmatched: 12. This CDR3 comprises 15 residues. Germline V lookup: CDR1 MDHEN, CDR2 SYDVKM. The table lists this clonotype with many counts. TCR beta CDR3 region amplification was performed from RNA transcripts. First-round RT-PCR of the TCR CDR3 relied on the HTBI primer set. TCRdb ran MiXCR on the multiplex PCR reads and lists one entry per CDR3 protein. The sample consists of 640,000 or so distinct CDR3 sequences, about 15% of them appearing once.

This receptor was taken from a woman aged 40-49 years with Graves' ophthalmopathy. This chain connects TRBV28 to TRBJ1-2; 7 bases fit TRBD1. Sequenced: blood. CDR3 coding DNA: TGTGCCAGCAATCCCGACAGGGTGGGTAGCTATGGCTACACCTTC. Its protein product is CASNPDRVGSYGYTF.